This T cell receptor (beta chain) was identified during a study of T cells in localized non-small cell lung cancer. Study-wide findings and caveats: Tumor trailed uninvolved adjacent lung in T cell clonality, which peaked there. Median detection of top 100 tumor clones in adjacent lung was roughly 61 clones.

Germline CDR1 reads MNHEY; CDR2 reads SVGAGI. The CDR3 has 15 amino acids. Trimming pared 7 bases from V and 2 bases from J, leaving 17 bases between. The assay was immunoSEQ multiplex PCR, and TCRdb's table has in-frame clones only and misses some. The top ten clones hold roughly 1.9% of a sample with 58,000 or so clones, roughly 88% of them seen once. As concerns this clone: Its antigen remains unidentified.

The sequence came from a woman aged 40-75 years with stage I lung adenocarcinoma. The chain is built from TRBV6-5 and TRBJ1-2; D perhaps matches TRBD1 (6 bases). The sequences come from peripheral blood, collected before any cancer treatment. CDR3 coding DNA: TGTGCCAGCACGGCCCAAGGGAGGGGGAACTATGGCTACACCTTC. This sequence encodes CASTAQGRGNYGYTF.